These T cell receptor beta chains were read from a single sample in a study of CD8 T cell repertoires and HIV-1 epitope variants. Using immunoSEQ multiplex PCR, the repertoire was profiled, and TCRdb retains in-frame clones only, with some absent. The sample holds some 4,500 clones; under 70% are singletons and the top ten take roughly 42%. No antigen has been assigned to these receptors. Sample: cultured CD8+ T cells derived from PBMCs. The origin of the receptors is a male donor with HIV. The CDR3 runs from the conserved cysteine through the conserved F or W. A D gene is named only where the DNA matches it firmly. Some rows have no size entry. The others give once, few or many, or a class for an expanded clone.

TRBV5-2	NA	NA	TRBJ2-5	TGTGCCAGCAGCTCCGCCGGGATAGATCAAGAGACCCAGTACTTC	CASSSAGIDQETQYF
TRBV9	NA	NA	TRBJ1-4	TGTGCCAGCAGCGTTGGCCCACCGGGCTCAGAAAAACTGTTTTTT	CASSVGPPGSEKLFF
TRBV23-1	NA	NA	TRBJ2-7	TGCGCCAGCAGTCAATGGGATAGGACGGCGGGCGAGCAGTACTTC	CASSQWDRTAGEQYF
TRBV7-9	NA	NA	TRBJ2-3	TGTGCCAGCAGCCCCGCAGGGTCCTCACGCACAGATACGCAGTATTTT	CASSPAGSSRTDTQYF
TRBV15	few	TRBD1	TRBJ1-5	TGTGCCACCAGCAATTCCGGACAGGGCAATCAGCCCCAGCATTTT	CATSNSGQGNQPQHF
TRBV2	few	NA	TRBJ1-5	TGTGCCAGCGTGGGACCTAGCAATCAGCCCCAGCATTTT	CASVGPSNQPQHF
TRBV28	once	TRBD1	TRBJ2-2	TGTGCCAGCAGCCCGAATCCCCCGGGACAGGGGCACACCGGGGAGCTGTTTTTT	CASSPNPPGQGHTGELFF
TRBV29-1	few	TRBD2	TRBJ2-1	TGCAGCGTTCGTCAACTAGCGGGAGTGGGCAATGAGCAGTTCTTC	CSVRQLAGVGNEQFF
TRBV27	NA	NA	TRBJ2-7	TGTGCCAGCAGTTTACGGGTTTGGTACAGAGACGAGCAGTACTTC	CASSLRVWYRDEQYF
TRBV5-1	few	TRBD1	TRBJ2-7	TGCGCCAGCAGCTTGGGGATCGGGACAGGGGTCTACGAGCAGTACTTC	CASSLGIGTGVYEQYF
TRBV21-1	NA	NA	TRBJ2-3	TGTGCCAGCAGCAAGGACAGGGTGTCAGATACGCAGTATTTT	CASSKDRVSDTQYF
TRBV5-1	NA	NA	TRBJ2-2	TGCGCCAGCAGCTTGGCCGGAGTTCCCGGGGAGCTGTTTTTT	CASSLAGVPGELFF
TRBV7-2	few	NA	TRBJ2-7	TGTGCCAGCAGCTTAGAAGACGGAAACTACGAGCAGTACTTC	CASSLEDGNYEQYF
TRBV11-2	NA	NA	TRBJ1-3	TGTGCCAGCAGCTTTCCCCGTGCGGGAGTTGGTGGAAACACCATATATTTT	CASSFPRAGVGGNTIYF
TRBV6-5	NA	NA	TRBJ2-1	TGTGCCAGCAGTTACACGGGGAATGAGCAGTTCTTC	CASSYTGNEQFF
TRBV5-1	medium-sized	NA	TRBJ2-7	TGCGCCAGCAGCCCTGAGTTGGATTACTACGAGCAGTACTTC	CASSPELDYYEQYF
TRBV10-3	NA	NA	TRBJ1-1	TGTGCCATCAGTGAAGGGGACACTGAAGCTTTCTTT	CAISEGDTEAFF
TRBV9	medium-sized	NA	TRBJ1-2	TGTGCCAGCAGCCCCGCGGACGCCAGGCCACTCTATGGCTACACCTTC	CASSPADARPLYGYTF
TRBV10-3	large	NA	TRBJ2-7	TGTGCCACCCTAGGGGACTCTACTTACGAGCAGTACTTC	CATLGDSTYEQYF
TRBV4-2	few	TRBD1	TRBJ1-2	TGTGCCAGCAGCCAAGTGAGGGACAGCTATGGCTACACCTTC	CASSQVRDSYGYTF
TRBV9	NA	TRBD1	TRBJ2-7	TGTGCCAGCAGCGTAGCTACAGGGGGCTACGAGCAGTACTTC	CASSVATGGYEQYF
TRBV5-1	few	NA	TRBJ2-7	TGCGCCAGCAGCGGTTACTCCTACGAGCAGTACTTC	CASSGYSYEQYF